This note documents a single T cell receptor (beta chain) sequence. Antigen unknown. The data stem from a study of cytomegalovirus exposure and HLA in healthy donors. Regarding the study as a whole: DRB1 showed the most TCR associations and HLA-C the fewest in a later analysis, as rates varied by HLA locus. With later analysis, a missense DCLRE1C variant became linked to TCR beta V- and J-gene trimming.

The ends lost 6 bases at V and 1 base at J; junction bases unmatched: 4. The CDR3 totals 14 residues. Germline V CDR1 and CDR2: SGHDN, FVKESK. In the PCR, 60 Vbeta and 13 Jbeta primers were used. The data were produced by immunoSEQ multiplex PCR, yet TCRdb's version contains in-frame clones alone and is incomplete. In the table there are about 110,000 clones, roughly 70% of which are singletons. Material for sequencing was PBMCs. The TCR sequence derives from a man in his forties in good health and CMV-seropositive. The chain combines TRBV14 with TRBJ2-7, with 9 bases identical to TRBD2. CDR3 bases: TGTGCCAGCAGTCCTACTAGCGGGTCCTACGAGCAGTACTTC. Translation gives CASSPTSGSYEQYF.